This T cell receptor beta chain was recorded in a study of Tregs in tolerant kidney transplant recipients. Data came from immunoSEQ multiplex PCR; TCRdb stores just in-frame clones and leaves some out. The profile shows tens of thousands of clones, around 83% of them singletons. This clone was counted only a few times. The CDR3 has 13 residues. With 2 bases removed from V and 3 bases from J, the gap between germline ends came to 7 bases. CDR1 is KGHSH, CDR2 LQKENI, per germline. The receptor was derived from a human donor in good health. Specimen: CD4+ T cells from blood. This chain joins TRBV18 and TRBJ1-1; D remains ambiguous. The CDR3, as DNA: TGTGCCAGCTCACCATTTGGGGACACTGAAGCTTTCTTT. It is translated as CASSPFGDTEAFF.